The T cell receptor beta chain under discussion was sequenced for a study of shared clonotypes between healthy human individuals. Positively selected for CCR7, the CD45RO-negative cells used as naive CD8 cells excluded terminally differentiated effector memory CD45RA+ cells. Genomic DNA of each subset was evenly split across several immunoSEQ plates. Assay used: immunoSEQ multiplex PCR; TCRdb lists only in-frame clones, some missing. Of about 2 million clones in the sample, over 85% were seen once. Trimming took off 5 bases at V and 6 bases at J, with 13 bases between the two ends. CDR1 is PRHDT, CDR2 FYEKMQ, per germline (reference sequence). The CDR3 is made up of 13 amino acids.

Sequenced sample: naive CD8+ T cells sorted from blood. The genes are TRBV13 and TRBJ1-1; no definite D call. This TCR derives from a man aged 18 to 30 in good health. The CDR3 coding sequence is TGTGCCAGCAGCACTCGAGGGTGGCCTGAAGCTTTCTTT. Its translation: CASSTRGWPEAFF.